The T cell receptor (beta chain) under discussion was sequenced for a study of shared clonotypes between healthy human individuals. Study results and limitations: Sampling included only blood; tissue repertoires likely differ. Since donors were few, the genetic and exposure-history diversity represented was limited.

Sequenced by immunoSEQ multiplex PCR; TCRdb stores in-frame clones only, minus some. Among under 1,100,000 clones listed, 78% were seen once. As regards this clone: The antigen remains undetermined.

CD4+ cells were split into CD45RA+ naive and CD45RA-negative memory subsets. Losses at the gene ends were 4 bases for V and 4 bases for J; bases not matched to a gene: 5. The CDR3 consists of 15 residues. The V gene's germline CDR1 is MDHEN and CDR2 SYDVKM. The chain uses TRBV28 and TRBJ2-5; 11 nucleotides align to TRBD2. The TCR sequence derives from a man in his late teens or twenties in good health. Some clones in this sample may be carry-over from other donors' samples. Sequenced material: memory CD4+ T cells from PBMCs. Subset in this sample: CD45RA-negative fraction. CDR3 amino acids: CASSSLLAGGETQYF. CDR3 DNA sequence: TGTGCCAGCAGTTCTCTCCTAGCGGGAGGAGAGACCCAGTACTTC.